The clone carrying this TCR beta chain has just a few counts. The antigen remains unidentified. The data stem from a study of T cells in Graves' hyperthyroidism and ophthalmopathy. General observations from the study: Most thyroid-expanded clonotypes above 0.001 were also found in blood.

Patients having uncontrolled infection, another autoimmune disease, pregnancy or lactation were not included. Trimming pared 1 base from V and 5 bases from J, leaving 11 bases between. The CDR3 sequence is 14 residues long. Germline V CDR1 and CDR2: SGHTA, FQGNSA. Amplification yielded TCR beta CDR3 regions, with RNA transcripts as the source. Initially, a first-round RT-PCR of the TCR CDR3 employed the HTBI primer set. TCRdb processed the multiplex PCR reads anew with MiXCR; each CDR3 protein has one entry. There are under 400,000 distinct CDR3 sequences in the sample; less than 20% occur only once, and roughly a quarter lies in the top ten.

The receptor was derived from a woman between 18 and 29 years old with Graves' hyperthyroidism that later progressed to Graves' ophthalmopathy. Sequencing was performed on blood. This chain connects TRBV7-2 to TRBJ1-2; D may be TRBD1 (5 bases). The CDR3 DNA is TGTGCCAGCAGCTTAGTAGGGGCAGGGTATGGCTACACCTTC. Protein sequence: CASSLVGAGYGYTF.